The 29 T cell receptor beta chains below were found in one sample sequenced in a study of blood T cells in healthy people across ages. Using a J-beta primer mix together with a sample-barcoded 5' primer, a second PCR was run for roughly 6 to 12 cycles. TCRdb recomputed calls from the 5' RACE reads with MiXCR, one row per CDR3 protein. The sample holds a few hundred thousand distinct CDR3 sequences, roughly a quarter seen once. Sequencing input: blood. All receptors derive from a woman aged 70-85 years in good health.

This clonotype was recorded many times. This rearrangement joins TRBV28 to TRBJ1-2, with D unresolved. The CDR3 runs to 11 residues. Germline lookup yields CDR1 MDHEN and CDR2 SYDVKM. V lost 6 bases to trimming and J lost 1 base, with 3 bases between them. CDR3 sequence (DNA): TGTGCCAGCAGCGATAACTATGGCTACACCTTC. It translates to CASSDNYGYTF.

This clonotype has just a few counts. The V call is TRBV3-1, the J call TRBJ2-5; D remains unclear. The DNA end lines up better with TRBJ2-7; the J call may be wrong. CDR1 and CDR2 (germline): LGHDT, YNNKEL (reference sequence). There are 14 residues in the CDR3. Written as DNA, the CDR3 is TGTGCCAGCAGCCTCGGCTTAACGGCTGGCGAGCAGTACTTC. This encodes CASSLGLTAGEQYF.

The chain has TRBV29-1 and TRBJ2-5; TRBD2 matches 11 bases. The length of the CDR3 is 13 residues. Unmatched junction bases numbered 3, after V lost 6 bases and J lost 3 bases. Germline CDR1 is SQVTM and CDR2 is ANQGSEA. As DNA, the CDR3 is TGCAGCGTGGCGGGACTAGCGGAAGAGACCCAGTACTTC. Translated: CSVAGLAEETQYF.

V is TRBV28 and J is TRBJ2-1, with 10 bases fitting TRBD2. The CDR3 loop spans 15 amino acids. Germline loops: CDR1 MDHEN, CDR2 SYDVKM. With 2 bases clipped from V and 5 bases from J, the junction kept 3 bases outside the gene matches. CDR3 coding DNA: TGTGCCAGCAGTTTACCGCTAGCGGGAGACAATGAGCAGTTCTTC. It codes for CASSLPLAGDNEQFF.

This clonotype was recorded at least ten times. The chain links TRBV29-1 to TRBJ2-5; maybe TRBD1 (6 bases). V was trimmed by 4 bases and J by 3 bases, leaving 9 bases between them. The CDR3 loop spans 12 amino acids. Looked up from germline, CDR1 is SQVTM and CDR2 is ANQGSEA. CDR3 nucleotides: TGCAGCGTTGCCTCAGGGGAAGAGACCCAGTACTTC. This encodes CSVASGEETQYF. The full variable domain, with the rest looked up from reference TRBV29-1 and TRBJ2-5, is SAVISQKPSRDICQRGTSLTIQCQVDSQVTMMFWYRQQPGQSLTLIATANQGSEATYESGFVIDKFPISRPNLTFSTLTVSNMSPEDSSIYLCSVASGEETQYFGPGTRLLVL.

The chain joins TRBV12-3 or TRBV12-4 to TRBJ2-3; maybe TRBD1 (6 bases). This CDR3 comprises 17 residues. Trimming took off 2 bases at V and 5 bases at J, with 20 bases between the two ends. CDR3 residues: CASSLTYTGSHRDTQYF. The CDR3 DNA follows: TGTGCCAGCAGTTTAACCTATACAGGGTCCCACAGAGATACGCAGTATTTT.

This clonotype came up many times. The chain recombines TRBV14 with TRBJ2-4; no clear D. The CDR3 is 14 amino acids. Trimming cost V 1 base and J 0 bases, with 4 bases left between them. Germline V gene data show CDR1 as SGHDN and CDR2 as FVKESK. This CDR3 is CASSQAGAKNIQYF. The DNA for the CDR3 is TGTGCCAGCAGCCAAGCGGGAGCCAAAAACATTCAGTACTTC.

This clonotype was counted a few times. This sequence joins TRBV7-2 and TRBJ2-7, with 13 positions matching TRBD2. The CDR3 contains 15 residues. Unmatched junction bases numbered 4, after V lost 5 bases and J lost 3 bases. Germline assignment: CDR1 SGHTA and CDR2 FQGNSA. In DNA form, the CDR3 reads TGTGCCAGCAGCCGCGGGACTAGCGGGGACTACGAGCAGTACTTC. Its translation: CASSRGTSGDYEQYF.

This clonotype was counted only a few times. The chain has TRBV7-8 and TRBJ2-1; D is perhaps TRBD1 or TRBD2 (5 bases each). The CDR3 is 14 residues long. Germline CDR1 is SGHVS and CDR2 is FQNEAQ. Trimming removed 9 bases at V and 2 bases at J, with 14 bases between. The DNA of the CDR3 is TGTGCCAGTTCGAGGGGAAGCCCCTACAATGAGCAGTTCTTC. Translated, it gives CASSRGSPYNEQFF.

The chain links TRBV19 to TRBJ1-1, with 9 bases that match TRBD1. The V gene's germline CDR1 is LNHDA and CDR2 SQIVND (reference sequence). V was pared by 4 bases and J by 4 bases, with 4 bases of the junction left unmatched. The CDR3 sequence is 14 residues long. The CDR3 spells CASSKQGAVTEAFF. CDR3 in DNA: TGTGCCAGTAGTAAACAGGGGGCTGTCACTGAAGCTTTCTTT.

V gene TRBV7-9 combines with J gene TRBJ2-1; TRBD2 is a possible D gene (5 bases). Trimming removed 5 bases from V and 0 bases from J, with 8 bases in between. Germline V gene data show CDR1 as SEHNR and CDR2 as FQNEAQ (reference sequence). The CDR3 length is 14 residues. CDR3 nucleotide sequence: TGTGCCAGCAGCGCCGCGGGCTCCTACAATGAGCAGTTCTTC. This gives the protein CASSAAGSYNEQFF.

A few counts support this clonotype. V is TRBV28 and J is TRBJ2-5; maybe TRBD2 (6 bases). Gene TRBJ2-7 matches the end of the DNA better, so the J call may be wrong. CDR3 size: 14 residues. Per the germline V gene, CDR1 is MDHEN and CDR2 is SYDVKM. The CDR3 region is CASSLEGSPYEQYF. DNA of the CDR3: TGTGCCAGCAGTTTGGAGGGTTCTCCCTACGAGCAGTACTTC.

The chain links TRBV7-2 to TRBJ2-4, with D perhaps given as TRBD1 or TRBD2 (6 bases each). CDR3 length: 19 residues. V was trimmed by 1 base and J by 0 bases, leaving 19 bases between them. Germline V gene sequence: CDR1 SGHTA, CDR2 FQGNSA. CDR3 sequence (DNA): TGTGCCAGCAGCTTAGAAGGGTTTGAGGCGGGACAAGCCAAAAACATTCAGTACTTC. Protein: CASSLEGFEAGQAKNIQYF.

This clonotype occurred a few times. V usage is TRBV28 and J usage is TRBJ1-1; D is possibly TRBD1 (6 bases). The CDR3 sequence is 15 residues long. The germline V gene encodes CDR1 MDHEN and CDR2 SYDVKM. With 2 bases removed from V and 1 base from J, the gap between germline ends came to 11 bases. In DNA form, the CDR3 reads TGTGCCAGCAGTTTACCCCAAGGGGGGAACACTGAAGCTTTCTTT. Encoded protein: CASSLPQGGNTEAFF.

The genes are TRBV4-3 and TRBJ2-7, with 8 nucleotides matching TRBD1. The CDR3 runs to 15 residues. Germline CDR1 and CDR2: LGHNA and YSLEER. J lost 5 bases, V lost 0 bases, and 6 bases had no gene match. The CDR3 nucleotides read TGCGCCAGCAGCCAAGAGCACAGGGGGAACCACGAGCAGTACTTC. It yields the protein CASSQEHRGNHEQYF.

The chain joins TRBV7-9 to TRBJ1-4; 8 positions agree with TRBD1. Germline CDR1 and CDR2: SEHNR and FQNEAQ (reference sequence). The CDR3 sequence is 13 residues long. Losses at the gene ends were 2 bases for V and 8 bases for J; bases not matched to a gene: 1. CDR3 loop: CASSLRQGEKLFF. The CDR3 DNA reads TGTGCCAGCAGCTTAAGACAGGGGGAAAAACTGTTTTTT.

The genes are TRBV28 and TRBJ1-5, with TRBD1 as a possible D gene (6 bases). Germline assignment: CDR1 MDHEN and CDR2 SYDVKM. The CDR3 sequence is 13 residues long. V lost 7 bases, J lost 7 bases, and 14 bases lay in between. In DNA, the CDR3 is TGTGCCAGCAACACACAGGGTCCCCAGCCCCAGCATTTT. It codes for CASNTQGPQPQHF.

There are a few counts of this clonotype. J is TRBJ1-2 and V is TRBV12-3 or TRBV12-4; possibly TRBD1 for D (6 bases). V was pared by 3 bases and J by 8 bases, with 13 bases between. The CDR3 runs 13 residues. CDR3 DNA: TGTGCCAGCAGTTTGTGGGGGGCAGGAGGCTACACCTTC. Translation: CASSLWGAGGYTF.

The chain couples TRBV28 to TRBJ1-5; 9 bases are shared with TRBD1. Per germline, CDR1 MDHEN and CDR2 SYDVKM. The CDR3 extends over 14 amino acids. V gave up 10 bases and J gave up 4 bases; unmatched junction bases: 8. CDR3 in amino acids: CATRGTGSNQPQHF. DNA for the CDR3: TGTGCCACCCGAGGGACAGGGTCTAATCAGCCCCAGCATTTT.

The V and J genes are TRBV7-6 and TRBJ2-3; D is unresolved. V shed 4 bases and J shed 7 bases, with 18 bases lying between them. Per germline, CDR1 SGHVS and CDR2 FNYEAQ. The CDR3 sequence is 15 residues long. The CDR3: CASSSPHGQYHTQYF. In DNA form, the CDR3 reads TGTGCCAGCAGCTCCCCCCACGGCCAGTACCATACGCAGTATTTT. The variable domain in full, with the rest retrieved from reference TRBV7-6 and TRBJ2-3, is GAGVSQSPRYKVTKRGQDVALRCDPISGHVSLYWYRQALGQGPEFLTYFNYEAQQDKSGLPNDRFSAERPEGSISTLTIQRTEQRDSAMYRCASSSPHGQYHTQYFGPGTRLTVL.

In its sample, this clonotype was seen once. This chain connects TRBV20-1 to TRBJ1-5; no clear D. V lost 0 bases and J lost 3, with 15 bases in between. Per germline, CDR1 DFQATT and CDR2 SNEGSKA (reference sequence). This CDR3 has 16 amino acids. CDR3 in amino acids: CSARDGQEDVNQPQHF. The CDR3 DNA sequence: TGCAGTGCTAGAGACGGCCAAGAAGATGTCAATCAGCCCCAGCATTTT.

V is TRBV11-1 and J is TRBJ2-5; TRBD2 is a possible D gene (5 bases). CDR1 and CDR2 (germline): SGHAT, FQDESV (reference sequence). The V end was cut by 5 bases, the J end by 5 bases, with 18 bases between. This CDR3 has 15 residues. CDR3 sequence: CASSPGSLAGETQYF. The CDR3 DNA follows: TGTGCCAGCAGCCCCGGGTCGCTAGCAGGCGAGACCCAGTACTTC. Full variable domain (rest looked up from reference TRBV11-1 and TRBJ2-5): EAEVAQSPRYKITEKSQAVAFWCDPISGHATLYWYRQILGQGPELLVQFQDESVVDDSQLPKDRFSAERLKGVDSTLKIQPAELGDSAMYLCASSPGSLAGETQYFGPGTRLLVL.

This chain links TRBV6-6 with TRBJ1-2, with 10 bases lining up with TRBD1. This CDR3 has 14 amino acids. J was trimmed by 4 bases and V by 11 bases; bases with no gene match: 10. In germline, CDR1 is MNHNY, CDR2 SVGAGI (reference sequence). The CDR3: CAARGQGDSYGYTF. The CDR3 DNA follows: TGTGCCGCCAGAGGACAGGGGGATAGCTATGGCTACACCTTC.

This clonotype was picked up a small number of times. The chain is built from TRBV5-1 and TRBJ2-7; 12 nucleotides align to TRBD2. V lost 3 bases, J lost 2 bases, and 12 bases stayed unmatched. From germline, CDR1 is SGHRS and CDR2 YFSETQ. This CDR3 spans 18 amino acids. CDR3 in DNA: TGCGCCAGCAGCTCAGGACTAGCGGGACGGAATACCCCCTACGAGCAGTACTTC. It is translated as CASSSGLAGRNTPYEQYF.

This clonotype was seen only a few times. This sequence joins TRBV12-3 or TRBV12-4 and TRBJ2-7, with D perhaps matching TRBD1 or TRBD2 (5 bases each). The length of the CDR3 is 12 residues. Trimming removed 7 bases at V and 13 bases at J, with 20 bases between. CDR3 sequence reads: CASNLSGTPSYF. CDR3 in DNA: TGTGCCAGCAACTTATCCGGGACCCCGTCTTACTTC.

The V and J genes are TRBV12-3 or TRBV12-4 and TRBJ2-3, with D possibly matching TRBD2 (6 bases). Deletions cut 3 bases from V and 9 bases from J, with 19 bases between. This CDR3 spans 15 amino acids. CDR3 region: CASSFSRDSWGTQYF. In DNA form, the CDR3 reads TGTGCCAGCAGTTTCTCCCGGGACTCATGGGGGACGCAGTATTTT.

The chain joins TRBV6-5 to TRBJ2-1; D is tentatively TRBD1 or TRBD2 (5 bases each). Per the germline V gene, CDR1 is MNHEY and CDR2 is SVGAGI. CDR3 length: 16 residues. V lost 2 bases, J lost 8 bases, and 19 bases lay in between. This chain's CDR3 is CASSYGPGSGLDEQFF. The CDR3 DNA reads TGTGCCAGCAGTTACGGTCCGGGGTCAGGGTTGGATGAGCAGTTCTTC.

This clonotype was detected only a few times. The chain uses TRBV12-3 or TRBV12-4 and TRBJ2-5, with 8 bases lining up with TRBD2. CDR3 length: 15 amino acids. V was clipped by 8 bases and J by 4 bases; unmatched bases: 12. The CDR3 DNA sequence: TGTGCCAGCGCGAAAGCGGGAGTGGTCGTAGAGACCCAGTACTTC. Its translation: CASAKAGVVVETQYF.

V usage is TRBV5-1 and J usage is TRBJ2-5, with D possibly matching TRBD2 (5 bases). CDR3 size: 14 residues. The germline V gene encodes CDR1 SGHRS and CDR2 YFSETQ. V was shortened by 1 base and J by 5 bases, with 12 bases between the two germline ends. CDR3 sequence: CASSLLGVEETQYF. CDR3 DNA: TGCGCCAGCAGCTTGTTGGGAGTTGAGGAGACCCAGTACTTC.